The T cell receptor (beta chain) under discussion was sequenced for a study of cytomegalovirus exposure and HLA in healthy donors. The study ran its PCR with 60 Vbeta and 13 Jbeta primers. Method: immunoSEQ multiplex PCR; TCRdb's copy keeps in-frame clones and lacks some. The repertoire has approximately 150,000 clones, 64% of them found once; the top ten carry around 2.9%. Study-wide findings and caveats: Listed as cytomegalovirus-associated were roughly 180 TCR beta chains. Association with HLA alleles at 0.05 false discovery rate was found for roughly 17,000 TCR beta sequences in a later analysis.

Germline V gives CDR1 LGHNT, CDR2 FRNRAP. CDR3 length equals 16 residues. The V segment lost 5 bases and the J segment 0 bases; nucleotides outside the gene matches: 5. A remark on this clone: Its antigen is not known.

This TCR was recovered from a woman aged 25-40 years in good health and CMV-seropositive. The chain carries TRBV12-5 and TRBJ2-1; 9 positions agree with TRBD1. Specimen: PBMCs. CDR3 in amino acids: CASGTGGPLSYNEQFF. In DNA form, the CDR3 reads TGTGCTAGTGGTACAGGGGGCCCACTCTCCTACAATGAGCAGTTCTTC. The variable domain in full, with the rest retrieved from reference TRBV12-5 and TRBJ2-1, is DARVTQTPRHKVTEMGQEVTMRCQPILGHNTVFWYRQTMMQGLELLAYFRNRAPLDDSGMPKDRFSAEMPDATLATLKIQPSEPRDSAVYFCASGTGGPLSYNEQFFGPGTRLTVL.